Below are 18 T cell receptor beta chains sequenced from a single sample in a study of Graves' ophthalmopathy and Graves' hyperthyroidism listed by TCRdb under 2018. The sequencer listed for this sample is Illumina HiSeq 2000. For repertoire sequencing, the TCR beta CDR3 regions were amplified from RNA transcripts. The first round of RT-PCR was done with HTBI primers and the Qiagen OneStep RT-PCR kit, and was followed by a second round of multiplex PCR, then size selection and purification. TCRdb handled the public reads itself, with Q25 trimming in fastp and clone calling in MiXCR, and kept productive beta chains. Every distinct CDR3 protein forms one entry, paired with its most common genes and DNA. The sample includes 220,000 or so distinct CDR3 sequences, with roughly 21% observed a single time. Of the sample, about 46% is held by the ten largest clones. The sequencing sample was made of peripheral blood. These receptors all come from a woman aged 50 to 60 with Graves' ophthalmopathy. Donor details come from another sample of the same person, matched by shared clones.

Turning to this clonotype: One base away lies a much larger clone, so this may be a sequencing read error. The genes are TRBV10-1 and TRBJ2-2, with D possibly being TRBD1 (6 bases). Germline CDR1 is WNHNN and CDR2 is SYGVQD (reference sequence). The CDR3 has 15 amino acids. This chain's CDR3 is CASSEGRGDTWELFF. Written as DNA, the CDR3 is TGCGCCAGCAGTGAGGGCAGGGGAGACACCTGGGAGCTGTTTTTT.

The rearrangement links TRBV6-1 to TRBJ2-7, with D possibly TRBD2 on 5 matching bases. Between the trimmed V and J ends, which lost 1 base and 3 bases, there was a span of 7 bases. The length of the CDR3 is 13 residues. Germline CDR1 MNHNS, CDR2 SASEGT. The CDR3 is CASSEGEFYEQYF. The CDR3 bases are TGTGCCAGCAGTGAAGGGGAGTTCTACGAGCAGTACTTC.

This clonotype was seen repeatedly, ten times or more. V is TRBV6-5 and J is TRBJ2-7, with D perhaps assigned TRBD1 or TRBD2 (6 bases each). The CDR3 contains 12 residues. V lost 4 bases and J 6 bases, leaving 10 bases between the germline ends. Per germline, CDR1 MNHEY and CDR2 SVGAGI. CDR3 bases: TGTGCCAGCAGTTCCAGGGGAGGCGAGCAGTACTTC. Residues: CASSSRGGEQYF.

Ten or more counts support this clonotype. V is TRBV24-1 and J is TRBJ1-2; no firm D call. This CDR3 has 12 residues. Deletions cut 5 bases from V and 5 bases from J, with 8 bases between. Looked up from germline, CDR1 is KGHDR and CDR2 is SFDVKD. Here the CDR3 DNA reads TGTGCCACCAGTGGGGTGAATTATGGCTACACCTTC. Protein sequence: CATSGVNYGYTF.

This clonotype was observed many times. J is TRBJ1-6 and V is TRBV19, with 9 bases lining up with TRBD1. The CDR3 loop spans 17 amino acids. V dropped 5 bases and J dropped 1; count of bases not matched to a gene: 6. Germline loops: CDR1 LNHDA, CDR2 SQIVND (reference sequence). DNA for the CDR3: TGTGCCAGTAGTGGGACAGGGCACTATTCCTATAATTCACCCCTCCACTTT. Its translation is CASSGTGHYSYNSPLHF.

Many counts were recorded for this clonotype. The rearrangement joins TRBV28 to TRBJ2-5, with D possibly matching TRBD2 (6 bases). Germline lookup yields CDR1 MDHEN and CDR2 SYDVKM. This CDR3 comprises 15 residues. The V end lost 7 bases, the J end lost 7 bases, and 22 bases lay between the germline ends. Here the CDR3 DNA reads TGTGCCAGCACCCCGCGAGGGACCCGGAGGGGGACCCAGTACTTC. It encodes CASTPRGTRRGTQYF.

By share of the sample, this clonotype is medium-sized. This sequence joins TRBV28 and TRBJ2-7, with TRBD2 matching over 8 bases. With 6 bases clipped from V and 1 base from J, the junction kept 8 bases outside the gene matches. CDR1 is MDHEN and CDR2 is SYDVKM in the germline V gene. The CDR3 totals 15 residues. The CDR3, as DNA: TGTGCCAGCAGCTTAAGCGGGAGCGGTTCCTACGAGCAGTACTTC. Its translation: CASSLSGSGSYEQYF.

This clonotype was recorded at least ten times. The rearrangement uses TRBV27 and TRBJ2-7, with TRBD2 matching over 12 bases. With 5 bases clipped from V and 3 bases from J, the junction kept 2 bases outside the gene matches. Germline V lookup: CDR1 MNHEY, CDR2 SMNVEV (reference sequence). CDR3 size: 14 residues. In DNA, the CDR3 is TGTGCCAGCAGTCGGACTAGCGGGATCTACGAGCAGTACTTC. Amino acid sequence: CASSRTSGIYEQYF.

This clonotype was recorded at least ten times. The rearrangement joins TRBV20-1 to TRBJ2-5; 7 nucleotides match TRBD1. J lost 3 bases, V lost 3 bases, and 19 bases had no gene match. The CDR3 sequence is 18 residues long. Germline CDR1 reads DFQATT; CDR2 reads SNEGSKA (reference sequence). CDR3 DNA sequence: TGCAGTGCTAGGCCCGTTGTTATCGGCGACAGGGATAAAGAGACCCAGTACTTC. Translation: CSARPVVIGDRDKETQYF.

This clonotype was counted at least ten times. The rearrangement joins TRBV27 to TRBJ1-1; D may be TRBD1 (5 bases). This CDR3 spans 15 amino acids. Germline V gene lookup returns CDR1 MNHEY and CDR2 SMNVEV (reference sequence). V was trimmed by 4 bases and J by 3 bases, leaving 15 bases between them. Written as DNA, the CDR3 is TGTGCCAGCAGTTCTAGGCTCACAGGTTACACTGAAGCTTTCTTT. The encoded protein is CASSSRLTGYTEAFF.

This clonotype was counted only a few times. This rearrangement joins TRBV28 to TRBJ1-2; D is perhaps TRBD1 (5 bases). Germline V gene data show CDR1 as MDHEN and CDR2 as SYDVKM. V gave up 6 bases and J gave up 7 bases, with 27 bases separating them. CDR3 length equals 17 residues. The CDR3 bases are TGTGCCAGCAGCTCCGGCGGGCGGGGACCGGCGGGGATTGGCTACACCTTC. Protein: CASSSGGRGPAGIGYTF.

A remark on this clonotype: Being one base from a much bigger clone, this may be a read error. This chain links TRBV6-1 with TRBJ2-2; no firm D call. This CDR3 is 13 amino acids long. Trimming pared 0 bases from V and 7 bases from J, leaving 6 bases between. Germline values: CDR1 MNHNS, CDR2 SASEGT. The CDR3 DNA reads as TGTGCCAGCAGTGAAGCGGGTCTCGGGGAGCTGTTTTTT. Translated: CASSEAGLGELFF.

CDR3: CSAKSGGGQPQHF. The CDR3 coding sequence is TGCAGTGCCAAATCGGGGGGCGGGCAGCCCCAGCATTTT. The V gene is TRBV20-1, the J gene TRBJ1-5; D possibly corresponds to TRBD1 (6 bases). V gave up 6 bases and J gave up 7 bases, with 16 bases separating them. Germline V gives CDR1 DFQATT, CDR2 SNEGSKA (reference sequence). CDR3 size: 13 residues.

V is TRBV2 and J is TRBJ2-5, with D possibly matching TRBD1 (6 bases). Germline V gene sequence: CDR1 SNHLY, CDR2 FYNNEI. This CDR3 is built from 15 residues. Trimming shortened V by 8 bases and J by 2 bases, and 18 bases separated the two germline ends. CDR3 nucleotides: TGTGCCAGCTCCAATCGGTGGGGGCGACAAGAGACCCAGTACTTC. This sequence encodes CASSNRWGRQETQYF.

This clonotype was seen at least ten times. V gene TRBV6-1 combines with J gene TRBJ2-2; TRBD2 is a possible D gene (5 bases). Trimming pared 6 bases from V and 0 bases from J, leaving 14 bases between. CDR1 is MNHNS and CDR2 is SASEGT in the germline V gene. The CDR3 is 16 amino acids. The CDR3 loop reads CASSRGLPANTGELFF. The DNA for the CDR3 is TGTGCCAGCAGCCGGGGATTACCCGCGAACACCGGGGAGCTGTTTTTT.

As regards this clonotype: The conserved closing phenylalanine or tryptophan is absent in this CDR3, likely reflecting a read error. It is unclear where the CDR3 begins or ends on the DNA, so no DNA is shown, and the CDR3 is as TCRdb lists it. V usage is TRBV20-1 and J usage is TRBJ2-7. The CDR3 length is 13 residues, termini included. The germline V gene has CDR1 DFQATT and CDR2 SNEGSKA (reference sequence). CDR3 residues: CSARDPRGYEQHL.

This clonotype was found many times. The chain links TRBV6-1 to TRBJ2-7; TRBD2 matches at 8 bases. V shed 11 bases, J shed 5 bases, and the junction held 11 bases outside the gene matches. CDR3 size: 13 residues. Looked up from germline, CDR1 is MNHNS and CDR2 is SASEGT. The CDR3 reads CAVVEREQDEQYF. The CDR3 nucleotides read TGTGCCGTCGTTGAGCGGGAGCAGGACGAGCAGTACTTC.

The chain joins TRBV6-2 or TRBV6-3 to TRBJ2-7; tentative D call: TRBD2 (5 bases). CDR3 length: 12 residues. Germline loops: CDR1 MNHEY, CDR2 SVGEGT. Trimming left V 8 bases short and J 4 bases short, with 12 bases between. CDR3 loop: CASDSGGYEQYF. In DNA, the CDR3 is TGTGCCAGCGACTCAGGAGGTTACGAGCAGTACTTC.